The T cell receptor beta chain described here comes from a study of a mutant IDH1 vaccine in newly diagnosed glioma. Study-level background: Either 4-6 weeks after radiotherapy alone or alongside temozolomide, vaccination was begun.

Described time point: week 5, during vaccination. Doses comprised 300 ug of mutant IDH1 20-mer peptide each, plus topical imiquimod. Donor tumors were new WHO grade 3 or 4 IDH1-mutant, ATRX-lost astrocytomas. The CDR3 is 14 residues long. Trimming shortened V by 6 bases and J by 5 bases, and 17 bases separated the two germline ends. Of note for this clone: The target antigen is unknown.

Only in-frame clones appear in the TCRdb table, and some are missing; sequencing was by immunoSEQ multiplex PCR. The sample lists 40,000 to 60,000 clones, more than 70% occurring once. This TCR came from a woman aged 40 to 55 with glioma. V gene TRBV23-1 combines with J gene TRBJ2-7, with D maybe TRBD1 (6 bases). TRBV23-1 is reported as an ORF; its role is uncertain. Source: PBMCs, taken from a glioma patient whose treatment included an IDH1 peptide vaccine. CDR3 DNA: TGCGCCAGCAGAGACAACAGGGAGAGCGACGAGCAGTACTTC. It specifies CASRDNRESDEQYF.